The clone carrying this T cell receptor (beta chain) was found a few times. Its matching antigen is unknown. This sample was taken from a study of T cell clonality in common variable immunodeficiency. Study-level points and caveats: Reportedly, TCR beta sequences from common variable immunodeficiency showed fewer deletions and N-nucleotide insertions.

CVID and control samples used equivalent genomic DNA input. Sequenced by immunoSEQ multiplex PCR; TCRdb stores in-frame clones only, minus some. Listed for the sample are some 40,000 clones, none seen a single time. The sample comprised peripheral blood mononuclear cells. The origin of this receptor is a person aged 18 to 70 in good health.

CDR3 sequence: CAWSAGGGTEKLFF. CDR3 bases read: TGTGCCTGGAGTGCAGGGGGAGGTACTGAAAAG. The V call is TRBV30, the J call TRBJ2-2; maybe TRBD1 (7 bases). The CDR3 is cut off 3 residues early in the read; its end comes from the germline J gene. The CDR3 length is 14 residues. CDR1 and CDR2 from the germline V gene are GTSNPN and SVGIG (reference sequence).